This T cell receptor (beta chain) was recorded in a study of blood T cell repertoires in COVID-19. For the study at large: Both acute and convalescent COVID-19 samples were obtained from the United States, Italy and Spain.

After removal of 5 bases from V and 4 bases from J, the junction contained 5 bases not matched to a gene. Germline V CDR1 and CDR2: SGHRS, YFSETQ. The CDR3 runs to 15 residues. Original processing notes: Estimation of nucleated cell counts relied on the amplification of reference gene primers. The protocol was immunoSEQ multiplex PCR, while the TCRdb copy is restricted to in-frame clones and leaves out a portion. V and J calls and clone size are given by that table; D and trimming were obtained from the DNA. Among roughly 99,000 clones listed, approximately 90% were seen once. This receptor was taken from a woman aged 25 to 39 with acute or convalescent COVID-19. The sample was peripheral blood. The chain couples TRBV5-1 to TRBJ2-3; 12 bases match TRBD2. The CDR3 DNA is TGCGCCAGCAGAGAGGGACTAGCGGGCCCAGATACGCAGTATTTT. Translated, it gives CASREGLAGPDTQYF.